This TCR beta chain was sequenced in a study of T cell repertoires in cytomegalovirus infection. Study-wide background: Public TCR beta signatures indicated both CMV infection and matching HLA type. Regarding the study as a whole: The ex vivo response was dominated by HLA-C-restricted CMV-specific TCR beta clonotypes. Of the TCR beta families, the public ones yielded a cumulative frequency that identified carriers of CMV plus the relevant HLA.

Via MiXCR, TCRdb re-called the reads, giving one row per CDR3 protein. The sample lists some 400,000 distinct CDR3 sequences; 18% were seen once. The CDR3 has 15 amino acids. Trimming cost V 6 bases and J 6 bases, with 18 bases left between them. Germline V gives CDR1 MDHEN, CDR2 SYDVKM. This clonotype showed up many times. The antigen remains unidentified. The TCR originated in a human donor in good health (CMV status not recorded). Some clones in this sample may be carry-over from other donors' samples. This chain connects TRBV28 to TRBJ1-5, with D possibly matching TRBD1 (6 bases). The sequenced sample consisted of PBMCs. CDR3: CASSSPTGLSQPQHF. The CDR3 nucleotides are TGTGCCAGCAGCTCCCCGACAGGATTGAGTCAGCCCCAGCATTTT.